One sample yielded the 10 T cell receptor beta chains listed below, sequenced in a study of cytomegalovirus exposure and HLA in healthy donors. This PCR relied on a set of 60 Vbeta primers and 13 Jbeta primers. Method: immunoSEQ multiplex PCR; TCRdb's copy keeps in-frame clones and lacks some. The profile shows 150,000 to 200,000 clones, 81% of them singletons. Sequenced sample: PBMCs. These receptors came from a man in his fifties or sixties in good health and CMV-seropositive.

The chain has TRBV6-6 and TRBJ2-3; TRBD1 agrees at 8 bases. This CDR3 is 16 amino acids long. Germline CDR1 is MNHNY and CDR2 is SVGAGI (reference sequence). The V gene end was trimmed by 2 bases and the J gene end by 4 bases; junction bases not matched to a gene: 8. CDR3 region: CASSYAGGPPPDTQYF. CDR3 DNA: TGTGCCAGCAGTTACGCAGGGGGCCCGCCCCCAGATACGCAGTATTTT.

The chain carries TRBV7-8 and TRBJ1-5; no firm D call. Germline lookup yields CDR1 SGHVS and CDR2 FQNEAQ. The length of the CDR3 is 14 residues. V shed 5 bases and J shed 7 bases, with 15 bases lying between them. CDR3 residues: CASSPDRVSQPQHF. Here the CDR3 DNA reads TGTGCCAGCAGCCCAGACCGGGTTAGCCAGCCCCAGCATTTT. The full variable domain, in which reference TRBV7-8 and TRBJ1-5 provide the parts outside the CDR3, is GAGVSQSPRYKVAKRGQDVALRCDPISGHVSLFWYQQALGQGPEFLTYFQNEAQLDKSGLPSDRFFAERPEGSVSTLKIQRTQQEDSAVYLCASSPDRVSQPQHFGDGTRLSIL.

The J gene is TRBJ2-5, the V gene TRBV18; D remains unclear. The V gene lost 9 bases and the J gene lost 5 bases, with 7 bases spanning the gap. The CDR3 is made up of 10 amino acids. Germline CDR1 is KGHSH and CDR2 is LQKENI. CDR3 sequence (DNA): TGTGCCAGTCCCCGGGAGACCCAGTACTTC. This gives the protein CASPRETQYF.

The CDR3 coding sequence is TGTGCCAGCAGCTTATCTGGGGGGATGAGCGAGCAGTACTTC. This sequence encodes CASSLSGGMSEQYF. The chain couples TRBV7-9 to TRBJ2-5; possible D gene TRBD2, 6 bases. The J call may be mistaken, given a closer DNA end match to TRBJ2-7. The CDR3 totals 14 residues. The germline V gene has CDR1 SEHNR and CDR2 FQNEAQ (reference sequence).

The chain links TRBV7-9 to TRBJ2-7; a weak D match, TRBD1 (5 bases). Trimming pared 1 base from V and 2 bases from J, leaving 9 bases between. Germline V CDR1 and CDR2: SEHNR, FQNEAQ (reference sequence). The CDR3 sequence is 14 residues long. This CDR3 is CASSLGGRAYEQYF. The CDR3 nucleotides are TGTGCCAGCAGCTTAGGGGGCAGGGCCTACGAGCAGTACTTC.

The CDR3 DNA reads as TGTGCCAGCAGCTTGGTACGGACAGGGGGCCTGTACTTC. It specifies CASSLVRTGGLYF. The V and J genes are TRBV5-6 and TRBJ2-7, with 11 bases matching TRBD1. The length of the CDR3 is 13 residues. J was trimmed by 12 bases and V by 0 bases; bases with no gene match: 5. Germline CDR1 SGHDT, CDR2 YYEEEE.

This sequence joins TRBV4-1 and TRBJ2-7, with D possibly TRBD1 on 6 matching bases. The CDR3 has 15 amino acids. The V gene's germline CDR1 is MGHRA and CDR2 YSYEKL. V was pared by 4 bases and J by 4 bases, with 17 bases between. In nucleotides, the CDR3 is TGCGCCAGCAGCCTCCGTACCGGGACACCATACGAGCAGTACTTC. This encodes CASSLRTGTPYEQYF.

The sample holds a few counts of this clone. The chain couples TRBV30 to TRBJ1-5; the D is unclear. The CDR3 length is 14 residues. Between the trimmed V and J ends, which lost 2 bases and 5 bases, there was a span of 13 bases. Germline V gives CDR1 GTSNPN, CDR2 SVGIG (reference sequence). CDR3 sequence reads: CAWSRRQQDQPQHF. CDR3 nucleotides: TGTGCCTGGAGTCGGAGGCAGCAGGATCAGCCCCAGCATTTT.

The chain recombines TRBV6-1 with TRBJ1-2; no firm D call. Trimming left V 0 bases short and J 7 bases short, with 15 bases between. The CDR3 loop spans 15 amino acids. The germline gives CDR1 MNHNS, CDR2 SASEGT. CDR3 amino acids: CASSEASRSAGGYTF. The DNA of the CDR3 is TGTGCCAGCAGTGAAGCCTCTAGATCCGCCGGTGGCTACACCTTC.

This clone was observed a handful of times. The CDR3 DNA reads TGTGCCAGCAGCCAAGGGACTAGCGGGGGGGCCCGTGAGACCCAGTACTTC. Encoded protein: CASSQGTSGGARETQYF. V gene TRBV4-2 combines with J gene TRBJ2-5, with 15 bases identical to TRBD2. The ends lost 1 base at V and 5 bases at J; junction bases unmatched: 5. The germline CDR1 and CDR2 sequences are LGHNA and YNFKEQ. This CDR3 has 17 amino acids.